Listed below are T cell receptor beta chains from one sample, sequenced in a study of OX40 agonist ivuxolimab in advanced cancers. The table came from immunoSEQ multiplex PCR; TCRdb's copy has only in-frame clones and leaves some out. The data contain around 150,000 clones, about 93% of them singletons. Sequencing was performed on CD4+ or CD8+ T cells sorted from blood, taken in a trial of the OX40 agonist ivuxolimab. Every receptor here comes from an adult with an advanced solid tumor such as melanoma, head and neck, liver or kidney cancer. Each CDR3 is given with its conserved first and last residue. Some rows mark clone size as missing; the rest say once, few, many or name a class of expanded clone.

V gene: TRBV6-8
J gene: TRBJ2-1
clone size: -
CDR3 length: 16
CDR3 protein: CASSHTGGSQGNEQFF

V gene: TRBV5-1
J gene: TRBJ1-6
clone size: -
CDR3 length: 16
CDR3 protein: CASSLDPSSYNSPLHF

V gene: TRBV7-9
J gene: TRBJ2-7
clone size: -
CDR3 length: 16
CDR3 protein: CASSPLTARGPYEQYF

V gene: TRBV27
J gene: TRBJ1-3
clone size: -
CDR3 length: 16
CDR3 protein: CASSLRYPVSGNTIYF

V gene: TRBV5-1
J gene: TRBJ2-1
clone size: once
CDR3 length: 14
CDR3 protein: CATTGLAANNEQFF

V gene: TRBV18
J gene: TRBJ1-4
clone size: -
CDR3 length: 13
CDR3 protein: CASSGTGNEKLFF

V gene: TRBV10-3
J gene: TRBJ2-1
clone size: -
CDR3 length: 14
CDR3 protein: CAIKVGGPNNEQFF

V gene: TRBV4-2
J gene: TRBJ2-5
clone size: once
CDR3 length: 17
CDR3 protein: CASSRTGLGLVAETQYF

V gene: TRBV4-1
J gene: TRBJ1-2
clone size: -
CDR3 length: 16
CDR3 protein: CASSQGLIRGGHGYTF

V gene: TRBV11-3
J gene: TRBJ2-7
clone size: -
CDR3 length: 14
CDR3 protein: CASSLSPASYEQYF

V gene: TRBV11-2
J gene: TRBJ2-3
clone size: -
CDR3 length: 12
CDR3 protein: CASRQRRDTQYF

V gene: TRBV7-2
J gene: TRBJ1-4
clone size: -
CDR3 length: 15
CDR3 protein: CASSTDGTLGRKLFF

V gene: TRBV6-1
J gene: TRBJ1-2
clone size: -
CDR3 length: 16
CDR3 protein: CASSEGPRGLGYGYTF

V gene: TRBV9
J gene: TRBJ1-3
clone size: -
CDR3 length: 14
CDR3 protein: CASSGGQVANTIYF

V gene: TRBV7-2
J gene: TRBJ2-1
clone size: -
CDR3 length: 14
CDR3 protein: CASSRLAGGDEQFF

V gene: TRBV27
J gene: TRBJ1-2
clone size: -
CDR3 length: 13
CDR3 protein: CASSIQGSYGYTF

V gene: TRBV28
J gene: TRBJ2-7
clone size: -
CDR3 length: 12
CDR3 protein: CASSSTFYEQYF

V gene: TRBV28
J gene: TRBJ2-3
clone size: -
CDR3 length: 16
CDR3 protein: CASSRGDAGNTDTQYF

V gene: TRBV4-1
J gene: TRBJ1-2
clone size: -
CDR3 length: 17
CDR3 protein: CASSQVGRPQGYNGYTF

V gene: TRBV7-9
J gene: TRBJ2-3
clone size: -
CDR3 length: 18
CDR3 protein: CASSLLIISTSGADTQYF

V gene: TRBV28
J gene: TRBJ1-6
clone size: -
CDR3 length: 14
CDR3 protein: CASSLWGRDSPLHF

V gene: TRBV25-1
J gene: TRBJ2-7
clone size: -
CDR3 length: 13
CDR3 protein: CASRAAGLAEQYF

V gene: TRBV28
J gene: TRBJ2-3
clone size: -
CDR3 length: 14
CDR3 protein: CATRGTYNTDTQYF

V gene: TRBV19
J gene: TRBJ2-7
clone size: -
CDR3 length: 12
CDR3 protein: CASRAGTYEQYF

V gene: TRBV6-5
J gene: TRBJ1-1
clone size: -
CDR3 length: 12
CDR3 protein: CASRELRLEAFF

V gene: TRBV20-1
J gene: TRBJ1-2
clone size: -
CDR3 length: 11
CDR3 protein: CSALSAWGYTF

V gene: TRBV11-2
J gene: TRBJ1-4
clone size: -
CDR3 length: 13
CDR3 protein: CASTLTTNEKLFF

V gene: TRBV5-6
J gene: TRBJ2-3
clone size: -
CDR3 length: 13
CDR3 protein: CASHKRGADTQYF

V gene: TRBV19
J gene: TRBJ1-6
clone size: -
CDR3 length: 14
CDR3 protein: CASSILGGNSPLHF

V gene: TRBV11-3
J gene: TRBJ2-2
clone size: -
CDR3 length: 17
CDR3 protein: CASSLDIRWLGIGELFF

V gene: TRBV9
J gene: TRBJ2-3
clone size: -
CDR3 length: 14
CDR3 protein: CASSPQSQFDTQYF